In this sample, the clone carrying this T cell receptor beta chain turned up once. What it binds is not known. This was a deep-level run. Assay: immunoSEQ multiplex PCR; the TCRdb copy retains only in-frame clones and omits some. The table includes about 490,000 clones, 60% to 85% detected once. This record comes from a study of shared clonotypes between healthy human individuals. General study findings and limits: The study sampled only blood, and tissue repertoires likely differ.

CDR3 length equals 14 residues. Trimming pared 5 bases from V and 0 bases from J, leaving 11 bases between. Germline V gene sequence: CDR1 MNHNY, CDR2 SVGAGI (reference sequence). The donors, healthy adults who were HIV-negative, had experienced no recent acute infections or vaccinations. The sample taken for sequencing was PBMCs. V is TRBV6-6 and J is TRBJ2-7; no clear D gene. The clonotype was recovered from a woman aged 40 to 55 in good health. Some clones in this sample may be carry-over from other donors' samples. CDR3 sequence reads: CASSRLSSSYEQYF. In nucleotides, the CDR3 is TGTGCCAGCAGTCGCCTCTCGAGCTCCTACGAGCAGTACTTC.